This TCR beta chain was captured by sequencing in a study of T-cell memory formation after mild COVID-19. A note on this clonotype: The antigen is unknown.

MiXCR was run by TCRdb on the 5' RACE reads, yielding one entry per CDR3 protein. The data show approximately 150,000 distinct CDR3 sequences, with roughly 15% seen just once and approximately 14% held by the top ten. The CDR3 runs 15 residues. The V gene's germline CDR1 is SGHRS and CDR2 YFSETQ. The V and J ends lost 2 bases and 5 bases respectively, with 13 bases between them. Whole-study results and caveats: Shrinking CD4+ clones resided mostly in CM and EM, and CD8+ ones in EMRA. Some clones that responded turned up in pre-infection memory, which suggests that cross-reactive memory joined in. SARS-CoV-2 specificity of second-wave clones peaking day 37 was unconfirmed.

Sample: PBMCs or a T cell subset sorted from them (not recorded which). The TCR originated in an adult woman who had mild COVID-19 (a few samples of this study predate the infection). Cell type and time point are not known. The chain joins TRBV5-1 to TRBJ2-2; D perhaps matches TRBD1 (5 bases). The CDR3 region is CASSFAEGVTGELFF. CDR3 DNA: TGCGCCAGCAGCTTCGCCGAAGGGGTGACCGGGGAGCTGTTTTTT.